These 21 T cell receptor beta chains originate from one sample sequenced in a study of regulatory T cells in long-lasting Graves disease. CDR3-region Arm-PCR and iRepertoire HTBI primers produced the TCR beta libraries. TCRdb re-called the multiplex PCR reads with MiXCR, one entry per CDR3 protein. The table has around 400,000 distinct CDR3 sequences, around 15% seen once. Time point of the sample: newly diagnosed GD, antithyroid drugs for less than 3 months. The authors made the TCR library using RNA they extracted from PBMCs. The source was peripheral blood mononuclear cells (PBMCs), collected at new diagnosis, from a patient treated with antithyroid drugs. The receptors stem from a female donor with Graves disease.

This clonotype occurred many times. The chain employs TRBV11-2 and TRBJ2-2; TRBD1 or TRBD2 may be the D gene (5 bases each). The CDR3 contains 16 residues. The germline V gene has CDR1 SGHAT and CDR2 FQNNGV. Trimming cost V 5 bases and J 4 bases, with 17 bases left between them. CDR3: CASSPFGAGGTGELFF. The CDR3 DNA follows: TGTGCCAGCAGCCCGTTCGGGGCAGGAGGCACCGGGGAGCTGTTTTTT.

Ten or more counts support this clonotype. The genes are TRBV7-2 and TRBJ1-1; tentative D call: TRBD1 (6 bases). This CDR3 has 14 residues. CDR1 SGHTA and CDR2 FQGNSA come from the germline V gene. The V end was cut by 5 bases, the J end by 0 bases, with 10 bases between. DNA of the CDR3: TGTGCCAGCAGCGCAGGACAGTTGAACACTGAAGCTTTCTTT. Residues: CASSAGQLNTEAFF.

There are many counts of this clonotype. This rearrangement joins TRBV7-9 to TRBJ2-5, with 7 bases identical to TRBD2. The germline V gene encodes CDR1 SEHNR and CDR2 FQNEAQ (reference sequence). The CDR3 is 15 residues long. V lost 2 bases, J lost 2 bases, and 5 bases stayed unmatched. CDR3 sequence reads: CASSLLQGLQETQYF. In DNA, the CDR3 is TGTGCCAGCAGCTTACTTCAGGGACTACAAGAGACCCAGTACTTC.

The CDR3 reads CSGPVGTEAFF. CDR3 bases: TGCAGTGGGCCGGTGGGCACTGAAGCTTTCTTT. The V gene is TRBV20-1, the J gene TRBJ1-1; no clear D gene. V was pared by 7 bases and J by 4 bases, with 10 bases between. Germline loops: CDR1 DFQATT, CDR2 SNEGSKA (reference sequence). The CDR3 sequence is 11 residues long.

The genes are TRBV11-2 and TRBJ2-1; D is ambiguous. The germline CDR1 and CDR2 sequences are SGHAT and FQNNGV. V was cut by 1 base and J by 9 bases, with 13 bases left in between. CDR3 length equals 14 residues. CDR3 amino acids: CASSLALSISEQFF. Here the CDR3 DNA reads TGTGCCAGCAGCTTAGCCCTTTCCATCAGTGAGCAGTTCTTC. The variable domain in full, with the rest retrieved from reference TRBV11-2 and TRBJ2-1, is EAGVAQSPRYKIIEKRQSVAFWCNPISGHATLYWYQQILGQGPKLLIQFQNNGVVDDSQLPKDRFSAERLKGVDSTLKIQPAKLEDSAVYLCASSLALSISEQFFGPGTRLTVL.

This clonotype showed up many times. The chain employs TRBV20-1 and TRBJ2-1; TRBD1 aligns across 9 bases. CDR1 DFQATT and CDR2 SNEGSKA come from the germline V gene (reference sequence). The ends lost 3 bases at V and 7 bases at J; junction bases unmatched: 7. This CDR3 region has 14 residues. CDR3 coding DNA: TGCAGTGCTAGGCCCCCGGGACAGGGTAATGAGCAGTTCTTC. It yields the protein CSARPPGQGNEQFF.

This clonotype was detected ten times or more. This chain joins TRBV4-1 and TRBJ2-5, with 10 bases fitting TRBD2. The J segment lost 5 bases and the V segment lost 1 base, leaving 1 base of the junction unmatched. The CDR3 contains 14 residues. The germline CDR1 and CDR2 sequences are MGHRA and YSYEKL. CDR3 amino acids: CASSQAAGGETQYF. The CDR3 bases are TGCGCCAGCAGCCAAGCAGCGGGGGGGGAGACCCAGTACTTC.

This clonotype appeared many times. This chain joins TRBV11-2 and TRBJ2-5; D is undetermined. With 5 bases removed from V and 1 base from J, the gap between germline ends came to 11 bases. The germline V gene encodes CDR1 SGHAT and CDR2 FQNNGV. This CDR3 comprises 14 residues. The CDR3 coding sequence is TGTGCCAGCAGCCTCACGTGGCCCCAAGAGACCCAGTACTTC. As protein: CASSLTWPQETQYF.

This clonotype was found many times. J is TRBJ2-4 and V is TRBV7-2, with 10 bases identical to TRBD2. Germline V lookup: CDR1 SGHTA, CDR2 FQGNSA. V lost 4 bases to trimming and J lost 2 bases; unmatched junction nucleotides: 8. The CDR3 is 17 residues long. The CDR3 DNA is TGTGCCAGCAGCTGGGCTAGCGGGAGTGGGACCAAAAACATTCAGTACTTC. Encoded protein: CASSWASGSGTKNIQYF.

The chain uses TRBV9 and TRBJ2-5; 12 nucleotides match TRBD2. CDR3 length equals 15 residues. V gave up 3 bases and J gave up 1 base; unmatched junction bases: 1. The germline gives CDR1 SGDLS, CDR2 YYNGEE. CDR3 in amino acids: CASSGTSGAQETQYF. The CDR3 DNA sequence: TGTGCCAGCAGCGGGACTAGCGGGGCCCAAGAGACCCAGTACTTC.

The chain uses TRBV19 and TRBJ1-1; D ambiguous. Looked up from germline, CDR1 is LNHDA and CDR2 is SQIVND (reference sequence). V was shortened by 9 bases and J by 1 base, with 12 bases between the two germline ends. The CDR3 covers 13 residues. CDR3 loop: CASARAENTEAFF. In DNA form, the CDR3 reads TGTGCCAGCGCCCGGGCGGAGAACACTGAAGCTTTCTTT.

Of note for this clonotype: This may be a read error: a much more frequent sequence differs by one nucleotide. CDR3 coding DNA: TGTGCCAGCAGTGAAGGTCAGGTTAAGGAGACCCAGTACTTC. Translation: CASSEGQVKETQYF. V is TRBV6-1 and J is TRBJ2-5, with D uncertain. The germline V gene has CDR1 MNHNS and CDR2 SASEGT. This CDR3 comprises 14 residues. The ends were cut back, 1 base at V and 5 bases at J, with 11 bases in the middle.

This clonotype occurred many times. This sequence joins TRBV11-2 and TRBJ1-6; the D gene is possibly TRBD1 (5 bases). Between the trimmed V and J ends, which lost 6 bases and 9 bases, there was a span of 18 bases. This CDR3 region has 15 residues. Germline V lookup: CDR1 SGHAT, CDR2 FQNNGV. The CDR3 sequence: CASRVVGRVGSPLHF. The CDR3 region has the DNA TGTGCCAGCAGGGTAGTGGGCAGGGTCGGTTCACCCCTCCACTTT.

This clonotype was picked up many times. The CDR3 sequence is CAWKANYNEQFF. Here the CDR3 DNA reads TGTGCCTGGAAGGCTAATTACAATGAGCAGTTCTTC. The chain combines TRBV30 with TRBJ2-1; D unresolved. The CDR3 is 12 residues long. Trimming removed 4 bases from V and 4 bases from J, with 8 bases in between. Germline V lookup: CDR1 GTSNPN, CDR2 SVGIG (reference sequence). Full variable domain (missing parts from reference TRBV30 and TRBJ2-1): SQTIHQWPATLVQPVGSPLSLECTVEGTSNPNLYWYRQAAGRGLQLLFYSVGIGQISSEVPQNLSASRPQDRQFILSSKKLLLSDSGFYLCAWKANYNEQFFGPGTRLTVL.

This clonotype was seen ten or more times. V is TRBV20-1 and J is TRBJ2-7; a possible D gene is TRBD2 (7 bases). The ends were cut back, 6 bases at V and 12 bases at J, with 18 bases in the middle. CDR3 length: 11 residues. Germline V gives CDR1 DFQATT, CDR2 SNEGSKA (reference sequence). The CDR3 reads CSAEGGRQLYF. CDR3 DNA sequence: TGCAGTGCCGAGGGGGGGCGGCAACTGTACTTC.

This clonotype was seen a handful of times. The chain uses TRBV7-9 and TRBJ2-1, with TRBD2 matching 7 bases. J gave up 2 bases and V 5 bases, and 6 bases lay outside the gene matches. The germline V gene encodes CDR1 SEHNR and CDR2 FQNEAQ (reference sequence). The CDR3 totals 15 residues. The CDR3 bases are TGTGCCAGCAGCCGCCCCAGCGGGACCTACAATGAGCAGTTCTTC. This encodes CASSRPSGTYNEQFF. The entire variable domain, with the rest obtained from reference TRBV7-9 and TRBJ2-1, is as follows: DTGVSQNPRHKITKRGQNVTFRCDPISEHNRLYWYRQTLGQGPEFLTYFQNEAQLEKSRLLSDRFSAERPKGSFSTLEIQRTEQGDSAMYLCASSRPSGTYNEQFFGPGTRLTVL.

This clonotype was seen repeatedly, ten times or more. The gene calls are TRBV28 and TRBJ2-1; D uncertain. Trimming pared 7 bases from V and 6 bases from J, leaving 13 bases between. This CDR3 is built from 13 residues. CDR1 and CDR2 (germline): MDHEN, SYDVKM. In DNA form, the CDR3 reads TGTGCCAGCAAATTGGACGGCGGCAATGAGCAGTTCTTC. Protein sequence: CASKLDGGNEQFF. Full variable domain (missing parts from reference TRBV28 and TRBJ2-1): DVKVTQSSRYLVKRTGEKVFLECVQDMDHENMFWYRQDPGLGLRLIYFSYDVKMKEKGDIPEGYSVSREKKERFSLILESASTNQTSMYLCASKLDGGNEQFFGPGTRLTVL.

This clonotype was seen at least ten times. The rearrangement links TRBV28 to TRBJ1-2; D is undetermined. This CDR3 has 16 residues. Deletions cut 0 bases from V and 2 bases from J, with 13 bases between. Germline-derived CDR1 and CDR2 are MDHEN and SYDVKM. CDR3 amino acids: CASSLWGEGLNYGYTF. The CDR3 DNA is TGTGCCAGCAGTTTATGGGGCGAGGGTCTCAACTATGGCTACACCTTC.

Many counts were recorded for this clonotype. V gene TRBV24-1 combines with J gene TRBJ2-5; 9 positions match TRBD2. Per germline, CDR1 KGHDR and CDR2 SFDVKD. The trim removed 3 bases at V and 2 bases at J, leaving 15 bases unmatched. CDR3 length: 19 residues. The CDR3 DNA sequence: TGTGCCACCAGTGATCGACCCAAAGGAATAGCGGGGGTACAAGAGACCCAGTACTTC. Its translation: CATSDRPKGIAGVQETQYF.

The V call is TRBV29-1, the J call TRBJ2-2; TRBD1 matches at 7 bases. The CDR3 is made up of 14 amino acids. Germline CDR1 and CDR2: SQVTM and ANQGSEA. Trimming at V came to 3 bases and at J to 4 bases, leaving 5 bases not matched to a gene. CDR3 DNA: TGCAGCGTTGATGGCAGGGGGACCACCGGGGAGCTGTTTTTT. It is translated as CSVDGRGTTGELFF.

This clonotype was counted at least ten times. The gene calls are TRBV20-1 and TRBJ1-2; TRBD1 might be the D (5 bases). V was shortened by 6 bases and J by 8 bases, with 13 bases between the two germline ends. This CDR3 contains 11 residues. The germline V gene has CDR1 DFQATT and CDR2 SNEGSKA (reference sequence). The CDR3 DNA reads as TGCAGTGCCAGCGCTGGGGCCGGCTACACCTTC. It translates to CSASAGAGYTF.